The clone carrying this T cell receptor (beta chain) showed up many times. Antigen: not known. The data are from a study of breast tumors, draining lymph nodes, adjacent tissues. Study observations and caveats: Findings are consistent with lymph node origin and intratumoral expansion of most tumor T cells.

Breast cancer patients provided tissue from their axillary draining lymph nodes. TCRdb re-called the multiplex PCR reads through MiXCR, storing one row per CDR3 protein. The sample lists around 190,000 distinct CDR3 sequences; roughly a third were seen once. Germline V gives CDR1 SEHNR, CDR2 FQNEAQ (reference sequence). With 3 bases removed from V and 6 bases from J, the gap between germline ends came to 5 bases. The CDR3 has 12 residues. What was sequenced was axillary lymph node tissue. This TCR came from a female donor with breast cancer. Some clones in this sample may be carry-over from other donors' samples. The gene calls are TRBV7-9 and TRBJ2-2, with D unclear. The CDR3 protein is CASSLLSGELFF. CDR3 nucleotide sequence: TGTGCCAGCAGCTTGTTATCCGGGGAGCTGTTTTTT.